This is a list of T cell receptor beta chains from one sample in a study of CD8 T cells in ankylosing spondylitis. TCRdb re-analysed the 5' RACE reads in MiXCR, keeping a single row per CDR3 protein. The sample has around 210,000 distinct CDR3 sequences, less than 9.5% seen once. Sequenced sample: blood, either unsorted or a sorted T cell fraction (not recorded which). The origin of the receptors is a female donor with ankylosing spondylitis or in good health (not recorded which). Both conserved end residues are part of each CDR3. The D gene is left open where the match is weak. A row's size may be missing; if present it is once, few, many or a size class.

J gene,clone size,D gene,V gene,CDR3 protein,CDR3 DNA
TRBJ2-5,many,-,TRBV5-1,CASSPRVLDVETQYF,TGCGCCAGCAGCCCCCGGGTCCTAGACGTGGAGACCCAGTACTTC
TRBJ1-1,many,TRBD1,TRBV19,CASIQGAEAFF,TGTGCCAGTATCCAGGGGGCAGAAGCTTTCTTT
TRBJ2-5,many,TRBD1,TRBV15,CATTLDRGRAETQYF,TGTGCCACCACCCTGGACAGGGGGCGCGCGGAGACCCAGTACTTC
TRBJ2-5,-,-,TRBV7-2,CASSFEQSQETQYF,TGTGCCAGCAGCTTCGAACAGAGCCAAGAGACCCAGTACTTC
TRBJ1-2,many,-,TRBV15,CATSPSGRTGYTF,TGTGCCACCAGCCCCTCCGGGAGGACCGGCTACACCTTC
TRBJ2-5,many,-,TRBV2,CASNGVVYQETQYF,TGTGCCAGCAACGGGGTAGTTTACCAAGAGACCCAGTACTTC
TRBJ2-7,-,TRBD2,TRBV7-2,CASSSLAGRGYF,TGTGCCAGCAGCTCACTAGCGGGACGGGGGTACTTC
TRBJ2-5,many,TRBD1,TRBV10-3,CAISEGGQGTTETQYF,TGTGCCATCAGTGAAGGGGGACAGGGGACGACAGAGACCCAGTACTTC
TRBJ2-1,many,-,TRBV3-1,CASSQGLRHNEQFF,TGTGCCAGCAGCCAAGGCCTTCGACACAATGAGCAGTTCTTC
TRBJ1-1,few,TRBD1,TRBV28,CASSRTGVRNTEAFF,TGTGCCAGCAGTCGTACAGGGGTTAGAAACACTGAAGCTTTCTTT
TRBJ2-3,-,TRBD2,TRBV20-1,CSARGLAPPSTDTQYF,TGCAGTGCTAGAGGACTAGCCCCCCCTAGCACAGATACGCAGTATTTT
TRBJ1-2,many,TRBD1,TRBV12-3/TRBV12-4,CASSFEQGVSFEYGYTF,TGTGCCAGCAGTTTTGAGCAGGGGGTCAGTTTTGAATATGGCTACACCTTC
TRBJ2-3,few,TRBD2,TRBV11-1,CASSSYTLTSGSTDTQYF,TGTGCCAGCAGCTCCTACACCTTGACTAGCGGCAGCACAGATACGCAGTATTTT
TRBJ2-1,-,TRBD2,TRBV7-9,CASSLRGREADNEQFF,TGTGCCAGCAGCTTACGGGGTCGGGAGGCCGACAATGAGCAGTTCTTC
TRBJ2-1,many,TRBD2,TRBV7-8,CASSLTFAGANNEQFF,TGTGCCAGCAGCTTAACCTTTGCGGGAGCTAACAATGAGCAGTTCTTC
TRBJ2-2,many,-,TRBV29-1,CSVEDRRTGNTGELFF,TGCAGCGTTGAAGATCGGAGAACAGGGAACACCGGGGAGCTGTTTTTT
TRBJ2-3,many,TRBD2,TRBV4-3,CASSQGGGRLSTDTQYF,TGCGCCAGCAGCCAAGGCGGCGGGAGGCTGAGCACAGATACGCAGTATTTT
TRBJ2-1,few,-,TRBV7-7,CASSLAAGPGSEQFF,TGTGCTAGCAGCTTAGCGGCGGGGCCTGGGAGTGAGCAGTTCTTC
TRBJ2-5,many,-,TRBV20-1,CSAEAQETQYF,TGCAGTGCAGAGGCCCAAGAGACCCAGTACTTC
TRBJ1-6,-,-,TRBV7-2,CASSYMGEGNSPLHF,TGTGCCAGCAGCTACATGGGTGAGGGGAATTCACCCCTCCACTTT
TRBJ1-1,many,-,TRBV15,CATSVAENTEAFF,TGTGCCACCTCTGTGGCGGAGAACACTGAAGCTTTCTTT
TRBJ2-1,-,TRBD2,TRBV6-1,CATMRGGSPSYNEQFF,TGTGCCACCATGAGGGGCGGGAGTCCCTCCTACAATGAGCAGTTCTTC
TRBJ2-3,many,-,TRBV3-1,CASSQDLSAGSTDTQYF,TGTGCCAGCAGCCAAGATCTTTCGGCAGGGAGCACAGATACGCAGTATTTT
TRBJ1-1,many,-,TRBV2,CASTSSGLNTEAFF,TGTGCCAGCACCTCCTCGGGACTAAACACTGAAGCTTTCTTT
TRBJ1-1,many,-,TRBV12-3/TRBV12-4,CASSFQPWGTEAFF,TGTGCCAGCAGTTTTCAACCCTGGGGCACTGAAGCTTTCTTT
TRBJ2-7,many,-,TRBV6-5,CASSTGYEQYF,TGTGCCAGCAGTACGGGGTACGAGCAGTACTTC
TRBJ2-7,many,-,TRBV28,CASRGLGANLF,TGTGCCAGCAGGGGCTTGGGCGCCAACCTCTTC
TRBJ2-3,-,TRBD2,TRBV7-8,CASSLESSGRGEDTQYF,TGTGCCAGCAGCTTAGAATCTAGCGGGAGAGGCGAAGATACGCAGTATTTT
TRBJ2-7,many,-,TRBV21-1,CASSKRGYRGQGNEQYF,TGTGCCAGCAGCAAAAGGGGCTACAGGGGGCAGGGGAACGAGCAGTACTTC
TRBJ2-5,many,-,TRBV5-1,CASSLAETFRETQYF,TGCGCCAGCAGCTTGGCCGAAACCTTCAGAGAGACCCAGTACTTC
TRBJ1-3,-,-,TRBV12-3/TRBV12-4,CASSPGALGTIYF,TGTGCCAGCAGTCCCGGGGCCTTAGGAACCATATATTTT
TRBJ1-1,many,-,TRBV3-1,CASSQGYRNTEAFF,TGTGCCAGCAGCCAAGGTTACAGAAACACTGAAGCTTTCTTT
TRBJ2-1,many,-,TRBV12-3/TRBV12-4,CASGRYAGSYNEQFF,TGTGCCAGCGGACGGTACGCCGGGTCCTACAATGAGCAGTTCTTC
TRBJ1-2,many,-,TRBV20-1,CSAREQGMRHGYTF,TGCAGTGCTAGAGAACAGGGTATGAGGCATGGCTACACCTTC
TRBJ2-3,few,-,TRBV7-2,CASSLRGGLGTDTQYF,TGTGCCAGCAGCTTAAGGGGCGGGTTGGGGACAGATACGCAGTATTTT
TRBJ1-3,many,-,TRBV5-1,CASRIDLDSGNTIYF,TGCGCCAGCAGGATCGATTTAGACTCTGGAAACACCATATATTTT
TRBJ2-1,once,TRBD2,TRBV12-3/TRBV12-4,CARCLEGLAGGGTHNEQFF,TGTGCCCGCTGTTTAGAGGGACTAGCGGGAGGGGGTACCCACAATGAGCAGTTCTTC
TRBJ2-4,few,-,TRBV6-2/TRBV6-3,CASSSSELAKTIQYF,TGTGCCAGCAGTTCCTCCGAGTTGGCCAAAACCATTCAGTACTTC
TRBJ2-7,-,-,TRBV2,CASSINKGGYEQYF,TGTGCCAGCAGTATCAATAAGGGGGGCTACGAGCAGTACTTC
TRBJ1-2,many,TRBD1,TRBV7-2,CASSPDRHYGYTF,TGTGCCAGCAGTCCGGACAGGCACTATGGCTACACCTTC
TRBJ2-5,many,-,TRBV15,CATRSWPQETQYF,TGTGCCACCAGGTCCTGGCCCCAAGAGACCCAGTACTTC
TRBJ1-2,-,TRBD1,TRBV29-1,CSVVWGQTLFPGSGYTF,TGCAGCGTTGTTTGGGGACAGACTTTGTTTCCAGGGTCGGGCTACACCTTC
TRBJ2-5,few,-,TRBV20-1,CSARAGGRWETQYF,TGCAGTGCTAGGGCAGGGGGGCGGTGGGAGACCCAGTACTTC
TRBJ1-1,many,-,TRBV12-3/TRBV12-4,CASSSRERMNTEAFF,TGTGCCAGCAGTAGCAGGGAGAGAATGAACACTGAAGCTTTCTTT
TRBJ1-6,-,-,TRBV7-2,CASSWRGDGYNSPLHF,TGTGCCAGCAGTTGGAGGGGTGACGGCTATAATTCACCCCTCCACTTT
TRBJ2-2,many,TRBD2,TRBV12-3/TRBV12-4,CASLSGSAELFF,TGTGCCAGCCTTAGCGGGAGCGCGGAGCTGTTTTTT
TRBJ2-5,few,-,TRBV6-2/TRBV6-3,CASSRTETQYF,TGTGCCAGCAGTCGGACGGAGACCCAGTACTTC
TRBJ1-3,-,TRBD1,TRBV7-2,CASSLPGTDVDTIYF,TGTGCCAGCAGCTTACCCGGGACAGACGTAGACACCATATATTTT
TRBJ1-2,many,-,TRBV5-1,CASSFTSESGYTF,TGCGCCAGCAGCTTCACAAGCGAATCTGGCTACACCTTC
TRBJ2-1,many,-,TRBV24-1,CATSDSWSDEQFF,TGTGCCACCAGTGATTCCTGGTCGGATGAGCAGTTCTTC
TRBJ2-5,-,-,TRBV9,CTSSPLPGETQYF,TGTACCAGCAGCCCCCTCCCGGGAGAGACCCAGTACTTC
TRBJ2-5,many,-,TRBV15,CATSRDAAQETQYF,TGTGCCACCAGCAGAGATGCAGCTCAAGAGACCCAGTACTTC
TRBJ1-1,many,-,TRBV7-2,CASSSNPRSAEAFF,TGTGCCAGCAGCTCGAATCCTCGTTCAGCTGAAGCTTTCTTT
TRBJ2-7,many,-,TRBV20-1,CSAQVPRGDRYEQYF,TGCAGTGCTCAAGTCCCCAGGGGAGACCGCTACGAGCAGTACTTC
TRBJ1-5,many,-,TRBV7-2,CASSLLGQRNQPQHF,TGTGCCAGCAGCTTATTAGGACAGAGAAATCAGCCCCAGCATTTT
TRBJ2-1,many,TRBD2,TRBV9,CASSGTSGSWSEQFF,TGTGCCAGCTCCGGGACTAGCGGGAGCTGGAGTGAGCAGTTCTTC
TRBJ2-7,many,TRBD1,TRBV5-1,CASRPGQGAYEQYF,TGCGCCAGCAGACCGGGACAGGGGGCCTACGAGCAGTACTTC